The T cell receptor (beta chain) described here comes from a study of high-grade serous ovarian cancer treatment subgroups. About the study: Mean per sample: about 14,000 reads, about 7,000 unique TCR beta rearrangements. Notes on the study in general: Only CDR3 was analyzed; CDR1 and CDR2 were not.

The CDR3 totals 14 residues. Trimming removed 3 bases at V and 2 bases at J, with 11 bases between. Germline values: CDR1 SEHNR, CDR2 FQNEAQ (reference sequence). Tumor samples were obtained before definitive surgery or chemotherapy. This table comes from immunoSEQ multiplex PCR, and its TCRdb copy is limited to in-frame clones, with some not included. The sample shows about 8,000 clones, 50% to 75% of them seen only once. Regarding this clone: Its target is not known.

The chain uses TRBV7-9 and TRBJ2-7; D is perhaps TRBD2 (5 bases). The sample taken for sequencing was tumor tissue. This TCR came from a human donor with high-grade serous ovarian cancer. DNA for the CDR3: TGTGCCAGCAGCTTGACCGGGGTTACCTACGAGCAGTACTTC. The encoded protein is CASSLTGVTYEQYF.